This record covers a single T cell receptor beta chain. Its antigen is not identified. This entry comes from a study of vaccination effects on CD4 cells after COVID-19. Using immunoSEQ multiplex PCR, the repertoire was profiled, and TCRdb retains in-frame clones only, with some absent. The table has around 63,000 clones, roughly 80% seen once. With the ViraFEST assay, the study expanded antigen-specific CD4+ T cells using viral peptide pools, then sequenced them. Having been cultured for around ten days, the cells underwent CD4+ T cell isolation. Absence of prior SARS-CoV-2 infection characterized the vaccine recipients, who showed negative nucleocapsid antibodies. The CDR3 runs to 12 residues. The V gene end was trimmed by 5 bases and the J gene end by 1 base; junction bases not matched to a gene: 0. The germline V gene has CDR1 SQVTM and CDR2 ANQGSEA.

This receptor was obtained from a human donor who received a COVID-19 vaccine. This material consisted of CD4+ T cells from PBMCs cultured with HCoV-OC43 spike peptides, taken before COVID-19 vaccination. Subset described: HCoV-OC43 spike overlapping peptide pool stimulation. The V and J genes are TRBV29-1 and TRBJ2-5; 8 nucleotides align to TRBD2. CDR3 DNA: TGCAGCGTTACTAGCGGCCAAGAGACCCAGTACTTC. The encoded protein is CSVTSGQETQYF.